The 2 T cell receptor beta chains below all came from one sample that was sequenced in a study of Tregs in tolerant kidney transplant recipients. Produced via immunoSEQ multiplex PCR; TCRdb's table is partial and in-frame only. The sample includes tens of thousands of clones, about 88% seen only once; the top ten take approximately 0.39%. Here the sequenced sample was CD4+ T cells from blood, taken before the transplant. The origin of the receptors is a human donor who received a combined kidney and bone marrow transplant.

V usage is TRBV5-1 and J usage is TRBJ2-7; perhaps TRBD2 as D (9 bases). The CDR3 sequence is 15 residues long. Germline assignment: CDR1 SGHRS and CDR2 YFSETQ. V was shortened by 4 bases and J by 2 bases, with 16 bases between the two germline ends. The CDR3 bases are TGCGCCAGCAGCCAGGGGGCGGGAGGGACCTACGAGCAGTACTTC. Residues: CASSQGAGGTYEQYF.

This clone is a singleton in its sample. This chain joins TRBV4-2 and TRBJ1-2; 7 bases align to TRBD1. Germline CDR1 and CDR2: LGHNA and YNFKEQ. This CDR3 region has 15 residues. After removal of 4 bases from V and 0 bases from J, the junction contained 5 bases not matched to a gene. The CDR3 region is CASSRNRGTNYGYTF. The CDR3 bases are TGTGCCAGCAGCCGAAACAGGGGAACTAACTATGGCTACACCTTC.